The 6 T cell receptor beta chains given below trace back to one sample, sequenced in a study of resident and recirculating memory T cells in vitiligo. Measured with immunoSEQ multiplex PCR; TCRdb has only the in-frame clones, and not every one. The sample lists 35,000 to 45,000 clones, around 90% occurring once. The sample comprised blood. All receptors derive from a male donor with vitiligo.

Here the CDR3 reads CASSWTGELDIQYF. Here the CDR3 DNA reads TGCGCCAGCAGTTGGACAGGGGAACTTGACATTCAGTACTTC. This chain connects TRBV5-1 to TRBJ2-4; TRBD1 matches at 9 bases. The CDR3 has 14 residues. Germline V gives CDR1 SGHRS, CDR2 YFSETQ. The V gene end was trimmed by 5 bases and the J gene end by 8 bases; junction bases not matched to a gene: 8.

V gene TRBV20-1 combines with J gene TRBJ2-7; weak D call: TRBD1 (6 bases). This CDR3 has 11 amino acids. Germline V lookup: CDR1 DFQATT, CDR2 SNEGSKA (reference sequence). V gave up 3 bases and J gave up 7 bases, with 10 bases separating them. The CDR3 sequence is CSASTRGEQYF. DNA for the CDR3: TGCAGTGCTAGTACTAGGGGGGAGCAGTACTTC.

The chain carries TRBV9 and TRBJ1-5; 9 positions match TRBD1. CDR1 is SGDLS and CDR2 is YYNGEE in the germline V gene. The V and J ends lost 7 bases and 1 base, in that order; junction bases with no gene match: 9. The CDR3 length is 16 residues. As DNA, the CDR3 is TGTGCCAGCGAAAGGAAGACAGGGGGGAGCAATCAGCCCCAGCATTTT. Its translation is CASERKTGGSNQPQHF.

The chain joins TRBV29-1 to TRBJ1-1; D possibly corresponds to TRBD1 (6 bases). The germline V gene has CDR1 SQVTM and CDR2 ANQGSEA. The CDR3 is 14 amino acids. Deletions cut 5 bases from V and 0 bases from J, with 13 bases between. Here the CDR3 reads CSVLDRYMNTEAFF. CDR3 DNA: TGCAGCGTTCTGGACAGATACATGAACACTGAAGCTTTCTTT.

The chain couples TRBV6-1 to TRBJ1-4, with TRBD1 matching 9 bases. The CDR3 consists of 14 residues. Germline assignment: CDR1 MNHNS and CDR2 SASEGT. The junction had 9 bases not matched to a gene; V was cut back by 8 bases and J by 8 bases. The CDR3 DNA reads TGTGCCAGCGGCCGGGACAGGGAGAGCGAAAAACTGTTTTTT. This encodes CASGRDRESEKLFF.

This clone is medium-sized. This chain links TRBV4-3 with TRBJ1-1; no clear D. Trimming pared 0 bases from V and 1 base from J, leaving 6 bases between. This CDR3 spans 14 amino acids. Germline V gene sequence: CDR1 LGHNA, CDR2 YSLEER. Here the CDR3 DNA reads TGCGCCAGCAGCCAAGATCCGAGGAACACTGAAGCTTTCTTT. This gives the protein CASSQDPRNTEAFF.